The 15 T cell receptor beta chains below all came from one sample that was sequenced in a study of blood T cell repertoires in COVID-19. The table came from immunoSEQ multiplex PCR; TCRdb's copy has only in-frame clones and leaves some out. The sample contains around 140,000 clones, around 81% of which appear only once. Sample: peripheral blood. All receptors come from a human donor in a cohort sampled during active COVID-19.

This rearrangement joins TRBV7-8 to TRBJ1-2; TRBD1 aligns across 7 bases. Germline CDR1 is SGHVS and CDR2 is FQNEAQ. There are 16 residues in the CDR3. Trimming removed 5 bases from V and 0 bases from J; junction bases left unmatched: 9. CDR3 protein: CASSHAGTATNYGYTF. The CDR3 DNA sequence: TGTGCCAGCAGCCACGCGGGGACAGCGACTAACTATGGCTACACCTTC. Full variable domain (outside the CDR3, taken from reference TRBV7-8 and TRBJ1-2): GAGVSQSPRYKVAKRGQDVALRCDPISGHVSLFWYQQALGQGPEFLTYFQNEAQLDKSGLPSDRFFAERPEGSVSTLKIQRTQQEDSAVYLCASSHAGTATNYGYTFGSGTRLTVV.

The V and J genes are TRBV30 and TRBJ1-1, with TRBD1 matching over 8 bases. The CDR3 is made up of 14 amino acids. Trimming removed 2 bases from V and 4 bases from J; junction bases left unmatched: 6. Per the germline V gene, CDR1 is GTSNPN and CDR2 is SVGIG (reference sequence). The DNA of the CDR3 is TGTGCCTGGAGTACGGACAGGGTCGGCACTGAAGCTTTCTTT. It translates to CAWSTDRVGTEAFF.

The V gene is TRBV11-2, the J gene TRBJ2-5; 7 positions agree with TRBD2. The CDR3 runs to 14 residues. V gave up 5 bases and J gave up 3 bases; unmatched junction bases: 6. Germline lookup yields CDR1 SGHAT and CDR2 FQNNGV. The CDR3 loop is CASSPMGGKETQYF. The CDR3 DNA is TGTGCCAGCAGCCCGATGGGAGGGAAAGAGACCCAGTACTTC.

This clone turned up a few times. The rearrangement links TRBV4-1 to TRBJ1-1; D ambiguous. V dropped 0 bases and J dropped 7 bases, with 15 bases sitting between them. The germline gives CDR1 MGHRA, CDR2 YSYEKL. The CDR3 is made up of 15 amino acids. CDR3: CASSQDFPRRGEAFF. In DNA, the CDR3 is TGCGCCAGCAGCCAAGATTTCCCCCGGCGAGGTGAAGCTTTCTTT.

This chain links TRBV19 with TRBJ1-3; D is ambiguous. V lost 7 bases and J 4 bases, leaving 8 bases between the germline ends. The germline CDR1 and CDR2 sequences are LNHDA and SQIVND (reference sequence). There are 12 residues in the CDR3. This CDR3 is CASTLSGNTIYF. CDR3 DNA sequence: TGTGCCAGTACCCTTTCCGGAAACACCATATATTTT.

The genes are TRBV27 and TRBJ2-3; a possible D gene is TRBD2 (6 bases). The germline V gene encodes CDR1 MNHEY and CDR2 SMNVEV (reference sequence). The CDR3 length is 13 residues. Trimming left V 5 bases short and J 5 bases short, with 11 bases between. The chain's CDR3 is CASSLDGGDTQYF. The DNA for the CDR3 is TGTGCCAGCAGTCTTGACGGGGGAGATACGCAGTATTTT.

About this clone: Compared with germline, one end of the junction differs, possibly owing to a read error. The chain links TRBV7-7 to TRBJ2-3; TRBD2 is a possible D gene (5 bases). The CDR3 extends over 17 amino acids. CDR1 and CDR2 (germline): SSHAT, FNYEAQ (reference sequence). The CDR3 reads CASSLAPTPASTDTQYF. The DNA for the CDR3 is TGTGCTAGCAGCTTAGCGCCGACACCCGCTAGCACAGATACGCAGTATTTT. Combining the CDR3 with reference TRBV7-7 and TRBJ2-3 gives the whole variable domain GAGVSQSPRYKVTKRGQDVTLRCDPISSHATLYWYQQALGQGPEFLTYFNYEAQPDKSGLPSDRFSAERPEGSISTLTIQRTEQRDSAMYRCASSLAPTPASTDTQYFGPGTRLTVL.

The chain links TRBV20-1 to TRBJ1-2; no definite D call. The length of the CDR3 is 11 residues. Germline V gives CDR1 DFQATT, CDR2 SNEGSKA (reference sequence). Trimming shortened V by 7 bases and J by 2 bases, and 8 bases separated the two germline ends. DNA for the CDR3: TGCAGTGTACCCGGGAACTATGGCTACACCTTC. Translation: CSVPGNYGYTF.

There are a few counts of this clone. The chain joins TRBV7-8 to TRBJ1-1, with 8 bases matching TRBD1. This CDR3 has 15 residues. V was pared by 0 bases and J by 0 bases, with 0 bases of the junction left unmatched. Germline CDR1 is SGHVS and CDR2 is FQNEAQ. This CDR3 is CASSLATGVNTEAFF. DNA of the CDR3: TGTGCCAGCAGCTTAGCGACAGGGGTGAACACTGAAGCTTTCTTT.

This clone was recorded a few times. The chain has TRBV7-3 and TRBJ2-5; 7 bases align to TRBD1. V shed 3 bases, J shed 2 bases, and the junction held 6 bases outside the gene matches. Germline V gene data show CDR1 as SGHTA and CDR2 as FQGTGA. The CDR3 consists of 15 residues. CDR3 DNA: TGTGCCAGCAGCTTGGTCGGGACAGAGCAAGAGACCCAGTACTTC. Translated, it gives CASSLVGTEQETQYF.

The chain recombines TRBV2 with TRBJ2-3, with 7 bases matching TRBD2. The CDR3 consists of 15 residues. Germline assignment: CDR1 SNHLY and CDR2 FYNNEI. The trim removed 2 bases at V and 1 base at J, leaving 3 bases unmatched. The CDR3: CASSELAARTDTQYF. The CDR3 coding sequence is TGTGCCAGCAGTGAACTAGCGGCTCGCACAGATACGCAGTATTTT.

V is TRBV18 and J is TRBJ2-1; perhaps TRBD2 as D (7 bases). V lost 4 bases and J lost 5, with 15 bases in between. The germline V gene has CDR1 KGHSH and CDR2 LQKENI. CDR3 length equals 15 residues. The CDR3 bases are TGTGCCAGCTCACGACAAAGGGAGGGGGACAATGAGCAGTTCTTC. Protein sequence: CASSRQREGDNEQFF.

The sample holds a few counts of this clone. This rearrangement joins TRBV27 to TRBJ2-1; possibly TRBD1 for D (6 bases). CDR1 is MNHEY and CDR2 is SMNVEV in the germline V gene (reference sequence). The V end was cut by 6 bases, the J end by 6 bases, with 21 bases between. The length of the CDR3 is 16 residues. The CDR3 reads CASSLLGQGLGNEQFF. The CDR3 bases are TGTGCCAGCAGCCTTCTGGGGCAGGGGCTAGGCAATGAGCAGTTCTTC.

The J gene is TRBJ2-7, the V gene TRBV29-1; 9 bases fit TRBD1. The CDR3 totals 13 residues. V gave up 1 base and J gave up 3 bases; unmatched junction bases: 1. CDR1 and CDR2 (germline): SQVTM, ANQGSEA. Here the CDR3 DNA reads TGCAGCGTTGAAGGGGGACAGGGCTACGAGCAGTACTTC. It yields the protein CSVEGGQGYEQYF.

The V gene is TRBV7-2, the J gene TRBJ1-5; 7 bases line up with TRBD1. In germline, CDR1 is SGHTA, CDR2 FQGNSA. The J segment lost 1 base and the V segment lost 6 bases, leaving 6 bases of the junction unmatched. The CDR3 runs 15 residues. The DNA for the CDR3 is TGTGCCAGCAGTTATCGACAGGGCAGCAATCAGCCCCAGCATTTT. Amino acids: CASSYRQGSNQPQHF.